A selection of T cell receptor beta chains follows, all from one sample in a study of blood T cell repertoires in COVID-19. Sequenced by immunoSEQ multiplex PCR; TCRdb stores in-frame clones only, minus some. The table includes some 340,000 clones, roughly four fifths detected once. The sequencing sample was made of PBMCs or T cells enriched from blood (not recorded which). The receptors come from a woman between 45 and 60 years old who had recovered from COVID-19. The CDR3 runs from the conserved cysteine through the conserved F or W. D genes are given only for firm matches. Rows give clone size only sometimes, using once, few, many, or a class for an expanded clone.

>TRBJ2-7|TRBV5-6|TRBD1|NA
CASSFGGQGREQYF
TGTGCCAGCAGCTTCGGGGGACAGGGGCGGGAGCAGTACTTC
>TRBJ1-1|TRBV5-1|NA|NA
CASSGDPNRGAEAFF
TGCGCCAGCAGTGGTGACCCCAATAGAGGCGCTGAAGCTTTCTTT
>TRBJ2-5|TRBV5-1|TRBD2|NA
CASSTGLAVQETQYF
TGCGCCAGCAGCACGGGACTAGCGGTACAAGAGACCCAGTACTTC
>TRBJ2-1|TRBV19|TRBD1|NA
CASSIGGQGIDEQFF
TGTGCCAGTAGTATAGGCGGACAGGGGATTGATGAGCAGTTCTTC
>TRBJ2-3|TRBV30|NA|NA
CAWGFGSGTDTQYF
TGTGCCTGGGGCTTCGGGAGTGGCACAGATACGCAGTATTTT
>TRBJ2-7|TRBV5-4|TRBD2|NA
CASSFEWTSGRGEQYF
TGTGCCAGCAGCTTCGAATGGACTAGCGGAAGGGGCGAGCAGTACTTC
>TRBJ1-1|TRBV12-3/TRBV12-4|TRBD1|NA
CASSANRGEAFF
TGTGCCAGCAGTGCAAACAGGGGGGAGGCTTTCTTT
>TRBJ2-1|TRBV5-5|TRBD1|NA
CASSTGTGFGYNEQFF
TGTGCCAGCAGCACCGGGACAGGGTTTGGATACAATGAGCAGTTCTTC
>TRBJ2-1|TRBV7-2|NA|NA
CASSLRGGFTYNEQFF
TGTGCCAGCAGCTTACGAGGGGGATTCACCTACAATGAGCAGTTCTTC
>TRBJ2-7|TRBV6-2/TRBV6-3|TRBD2|few
CASSDMGFTSGGPSSYEQYF
TGTGCCAGCAGTGACATGGGCTTCACTAGCGGGGGGCCGAGCTCCTACGAGCAGTACTTC
>TRBJ1-2|TRBV5-5|NA|NA
CASITGDGNYGYTF
TGTGCCAGCATCACGGGGGACGGAAACTATGGCTACACCTTC
>TRBJ1-1|TRBV5-1|TRBD1|NA
CASSRQGLNTEAFF
TGCGCCAGCAGCCGACAGGGCCTGAACACTGAAGCTTTCTTT
>TRBJ2-7|TRBV27|TRBD1|few
CASSTGTGFYEQYF
TGTGCCAGCAGTACCGGGACAGGGTTCTACGAGCAGTACTTC
>TRBJ1-5|TRBV7-2|TRBD1|NA
CASSGQQGAHQPQHF
TGTGCCAGCAGCGGGCAACAGGGGGCTCATCAGCCCCAGCATTTT
>TRBJ1-2|TRBV7-2|NA|NA
CASSLAQGDYGYTF
TGTGCCAGCAGCTTAGCACAGGGAGACTATGGCTACACCTTC
>TRBJ1-2|TRBV5-4|TRBD1|once
CASSLALTGNNYGYTF
TGTGCCAGCAGCTTGGCCTTGACAGGGAATAACTATGGCTACACCTTC
>TRBJ2-7|TRBV7-2|TRBD2|NA
CASSSSGPYEQYF
TGTGCCAGCAGCTCTAGCGGGCCCTACGAGCAGTACTTC
>TRBJ1-1|TRBV11-2|NA|NA
CASSPVYAEAFF
TGTGCCAGCAGCCCGGTATATGCTGAAGCTTTCTTT